This is a list of T cell receptor beta chains from one sample in a study of read filtering for tumor transcriptome and immune sequencing. MiXCR, run by TCRdb on the reads, gives a single entry per CDR3 protein. This table has tens of thousands of distinct CDR3 sequences, 20% appearing once. The sample was a population of CD138-negative cells sorted from bone marrow. These receptors originate from a donor at least 40 years old with multiple myeloma. The CDR3 runs from the conserved cysteine through the conserved F or W. The D gene is left open where the match is weak. Size is omitted from some rows. Given values are once, few, many or a class for expanded clones.

CDR3nt: TGTGCCAGCAGCCCGTGGGACAGGGGGGGGTACGAGCAGTACTTC
CDR3aa: CASSPWDRGGYEQYF
abundance: many
v_gene: TRBV11-2
j_gene: TRBJ2-7
d_gene: TRBD1

CDR3nt: TGTGCCATACGGGCGGAGGGGGCGACGGTATACTATGGCTACACCTTC
CDR3aa: CAIRAEGATVYYGYTF
abundance: many
v_gene: TRBV10-3
j_gene: TRBJ1-2
d_gene: TRBD1

CDR3nt: TGCGCCAGCAGCCAGTTAGCGGGAGCTTATAACCATGAGCAGTTCTTC
CDR3aa: CASSQLAGAYNHEQFF
abundance: many
v_gene: TRBV4-1
j_gene: TRBJ2-1
d_gene: TRBD2

CDR3nt: TGCAGCGTCGCACTACTCCCCGGACTAGCGGGGGGCACAGATACGCAGTATTTT
CDR3aa: CSVALLPGLAGGTDTQYF
abundance: few
v_gene: TRBV29-1
j_gene: TRBJ2-3
d_gene: TRBD2

CDR3nt: TGCAGCGTTGCGGGACTAGCGGGAATAGATACGCAGTATTTT
CDR3aa: CSVAGLAGIDTQYF
abundance: -
v_gene: TRBV29-1
j_gene: TRBJ2-3
d_gene: TRBD2

CDR3nt: TGTGCCAGCAGCTTAATGGGTAGCAATCAGCCCCAGCATTTT
CDR3aa: CASSLMGSNQPQHF
abundance: many
v_gene: TRBV7-2
j_gene: TRBJ1-5
d_gene: -

CDR3nt: TGTGCCAGCAGTTCCATCATGAACACTGAAGCTTTCTTT
CDR3aa: CASSSIMNTEAFF
abundance: many
v_gene: TRBV12-3/TRBV12-4
j_gene: TRBJ1-1
d_gene: -

CDR3nt: TGTGCCAGCAGCCCTGACAGGGTAACCCACGAGCAGTACTTC
CDR3aa: CASSPDRVTHEQYF
abundance: few
v_gene: TRBV2
j_gene: TRBJ2-7
d_gene: TRBD1

CDR3nt: TGCGCCAACAGCCACCGGGAAAGCCGGGATGAGCAGTTCTTC
CDR3aa: CANSHRESRDEQFF
abundance: -
v_gene: TRBV4-1
j_gene: TRBJ2-1
d_gene: -

CDR3nt: TGCAGCGGAATCGGAACTAGCGGGAGGGCCGGTAACTCAGGTACGCAGTATTTT
CDR3aa: CSGIGTSGRAGNSGTQYF
abundance: few
v_gene: TRBV20-1
j_gene: TRBJ2-3
d_gene: TRBD2

CDR3nt: TGTGCCAGCAGTTTACCCCCTAGCGGGAGGGGTTTAGCCAAAAACATTCAGTACTTC
CDR3aa: CASSLPPSGRGLAKNIQYF
abundance: few
v_gene: TRBV28
j_gene: TRBJ2-4
d_gene: TRBD2

CDR3nt: TGTGCCAGCAGCTCCGGGCCCCCGAACACTGGGGAGCTGTCTTTT
CDR3aa: CASSSGPPNTGELSF
abundance: -
v_gene: TRBV7-9
j_gene: TRBJ2-2
d_gene: -

CDR3nt: TGTGCCAGCAGCTCAGTGGCACGGGCCCAGCGGGACACTGAAGCTTTCTTT
CDR3aa: CASSSVARAQRDTEAFF
abundance: -
v_gene: TRBV7-6
j_gene: TRBJ1-1
d_gene: -

CDR3nt: TGTGCCAGCAGCTTAGATGGTGGAAATCAGCCCCAGCATTTT
CDR3aa: CASSLDGGNQPQHF
abundance: few
v_gene: TRBV11-2
j_gene: TRBJ1-5
d_gene: -

CDR3nt: TGCGCCAGCAGCCAAGCGGCAGGTTATAGAAACGCAGATACGCAGTATTTT
CDR3aa: CASSQAAGYRNADTQYF
abundance: -
v_gene: TRBV4-1
j_gene: TRBJ2-3
d_gene: -

CDR3nt: TGTGCCAGCAGTTTCATGGGCCAACAAGAGACCCAGTACTTC
CDR3aa: CASSFMGQQETQYF
abundance: -
v_gene: TRBV28
j_gene: TRBJ2-5
d_gene: -

CDR3nt: TGTGCCAGCAGGGCGGGGGACCGTGGCTACACCTTC
CDR3aa: CASRAGDRGYTF
abundance: few
v_gene: TRBV6-5
j_gene: TRBJ1-2
d_gene: -

CDR3nt: TGTGCCAGCAGACCGTTCTCCTACAATGAGCAGTTCTTC
CDR3aa: CASRPFSYNEQFF
abundance: many
v_gene: TRBV28
j_gene: TRBJ2-1
d_gene: -

CDR3nt: TGTGCCAGCAGTGGTTGGCGCGTTGTTGATAAACTGTTTTTT
CDR3aa: CASSGWRVVDKLFF
abundance: -
v_gene: TRBV25-1
j_gene: TRBJ1-4
d_gene: -

CDR3nt: TGCAGCGTGATTGACCAGGGCGATGAAAAACTGTTTTTT
CDR3aa: CSVIDQGDEKLFF
abundance: many
v_gene: TRBV29-1
j_gene: TRBJ1-4
d_gene: -

CDR3nt: TGTGCCAGCAGTCAGACAGGGTTTAGTCCTGGAAACACCATATATTTT
CDR3aa: CASSQTGFSPGNTIYF
abundance: -
v_gene: TRBV12-3/TRBV12-4
j_gene: TRBJ1-3
d_gene: TRBD1

CDR3nt: TGTGCCAGCAGTGCCCGCGAAGAGACCCAGTACTTC
CDR3aa: CASSAREETQYF
abundance: -
v_gene: TRBV25-1
j_gene: TRBJ2-5
d_gene: -

CDR3nt: TGTGCCAGCTCACCACCCAATGCGCAGGGTAACGAAAAACTGTTTTTT
CDR3aa: CASSPPNAQGNEKLFF
abundance: -
v_gene: TRBV18
j_gene: TRBJ1-4
d_gene: -

CDR3nt: TGTGCCAGCAGCCTAGGGTGGGGGCAGTACTTC
CDR3aa: CASSLGWGQYF
abundance: -
v_gene: TRBV28
j_gene: TRBJ2-7
d_gene: -

CDR3nt: TGTGCCAGCAGCCCGCAGGCAGATACGCAGTATTTT
CDR3aa: CASSPQADTQYF
abundance: -
v_gene: TRBV5-6
j_gene: TRBJ2-3
d_gene: -

CDR3nt: TGCGCCAGCAGCTTGGCAGGGGCCCACGAGCAGTACTTC
CDR3aa: CASSLAGAHEQYF
abundance: few
v_gene: TRBV5-1
j_gene: TRBJ2-7
d_gene: -

CDR3nt: TGTGCCAGCAGCCCTACCCGGGGAGTGGGCAATGAGCAGTTCTTC
CDR3aa: CASSPTRGVGNEQFF
abundance: many
v_gene: TRBV7-9
j_gene: TRBJ2-1
d_gene: -

CDR3nt: TGTGCCAGCAGTGAGAAGGGTGCAGGCAGAGGGACCGGGGAGCTGTTTTTT
CDR3aa: CASSEKGAGRGTGELFF
abundance: -
v_gene: TRBV2
j_gene: TRBJ2-2
d_gene: -

CDR3nt: TGCGCCAGCAGCCCAGGAGCCCGGGACAGGGCATACGAGCAGTACTTC
CDR3aa: CASSPGARDRAYEQYF
abundance: many
v_gene: TRBV5-1
j_gene: TRBJ2-7
d_gene: TRBD1

CDR3nt: TGTGCCAGCAGTAAACAGACCATGAACACTGAAGCTTTCTTT
CDR3aa: CASSKQTMNTEAFF
abundance: -
v_gene: TRBV5-4
j_gene: TRBJ1-1
d_gene: -

CDR3nt: TGTGCCAGCAGTGAAGAGGGGGCACAGAGATATCAGCCCCAGCATTTT
CDR3aa: CASSEEGAQRYQPQHF
abundance: many
v_gene: TRBV6-1
j_gene: TRBJ1-5
d_gene: TRBD1